Sequencing of this T cell receptor (beta chain) was carried out in a study of T cell changes during pregnancy in multiple sclerosis. Germline loops: CDR1 SNHLY, CDR2 FYNNEI. V was shortened by 9 bases and J by 5 bases, with 14 bases between the two germline ends. The length of the CDR3 is 12 residues. Some clones are missing from TCRdb's copy, which holds only in-frame ones; the method was immunoSEQ multiplex PCR. This sample has about 68,000 clones; about 90% occur once, and the top ten carry 0.7% to 0.95%. This TCR was recovered from a female donor with multiple sclerosis, enrolled in a pregnancy study. The sample consisted of peripheral blood, taken in the second trimester of pregnancy. The chain employs TRBV2 and TRBJ2-7; perhaps TRBD1 as D (6 bases). The CDR3 is CARRTGLNEQYF. CDR3 in DNA: TGTGCCAGACGTACAGGGTTGAACGAGCAGTACTTC.